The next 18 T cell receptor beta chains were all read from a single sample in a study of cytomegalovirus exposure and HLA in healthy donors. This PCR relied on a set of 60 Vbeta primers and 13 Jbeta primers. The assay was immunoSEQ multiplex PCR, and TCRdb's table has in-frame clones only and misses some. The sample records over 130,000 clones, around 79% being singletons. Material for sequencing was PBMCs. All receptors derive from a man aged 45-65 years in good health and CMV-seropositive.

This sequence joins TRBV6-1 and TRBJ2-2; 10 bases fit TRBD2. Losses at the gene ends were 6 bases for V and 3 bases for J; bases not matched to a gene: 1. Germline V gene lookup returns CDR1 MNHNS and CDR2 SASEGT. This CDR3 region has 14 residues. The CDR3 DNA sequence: TGTGCCAGCAGCCTAGCGGGGGACACCGGGGAGCTGTTTTTT. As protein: CASSLAGDTGELFF.

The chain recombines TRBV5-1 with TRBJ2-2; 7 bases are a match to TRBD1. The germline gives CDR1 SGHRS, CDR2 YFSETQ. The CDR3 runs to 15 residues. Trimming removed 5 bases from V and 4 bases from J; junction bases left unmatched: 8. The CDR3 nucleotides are TGCGCCAGCAGTTCCGACAGGGCGAGCACCGGGGAGCTGTTTTTT. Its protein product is CASSSDRASTGELFF.

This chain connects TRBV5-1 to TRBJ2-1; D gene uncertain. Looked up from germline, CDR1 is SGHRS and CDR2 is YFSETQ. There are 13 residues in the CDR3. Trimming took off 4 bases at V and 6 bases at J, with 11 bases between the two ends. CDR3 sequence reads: CASSPQRLNEQFF. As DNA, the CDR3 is TGCGCCAGCAGCCCCCAACGACTCAATGAGCAGTTCTTC.

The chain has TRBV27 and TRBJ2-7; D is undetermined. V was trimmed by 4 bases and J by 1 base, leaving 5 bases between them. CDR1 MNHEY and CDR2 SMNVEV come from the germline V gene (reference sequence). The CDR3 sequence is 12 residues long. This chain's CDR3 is CASSYSSYEQYF. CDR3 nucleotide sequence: TGTGCCAGCAGTTACTCATCCTACGAGCAGTACTTC.

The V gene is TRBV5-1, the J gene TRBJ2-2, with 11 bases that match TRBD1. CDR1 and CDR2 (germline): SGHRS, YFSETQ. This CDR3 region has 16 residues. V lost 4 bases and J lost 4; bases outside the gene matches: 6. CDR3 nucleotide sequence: TGCGCCAGCAGCCCGGCCGGGACAGGGGGCACCGGGGAGCTGTTTTTT. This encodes CASSPAGTGGTGELFF.

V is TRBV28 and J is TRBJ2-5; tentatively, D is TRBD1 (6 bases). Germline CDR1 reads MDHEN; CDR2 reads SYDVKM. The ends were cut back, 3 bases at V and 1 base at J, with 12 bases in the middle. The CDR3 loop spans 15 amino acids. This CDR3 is CASSLDRHIQETQYF. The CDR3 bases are TGTGCCAGCAGTTTGGACAGACATATCCAAGAGACCCAGTACTTC.

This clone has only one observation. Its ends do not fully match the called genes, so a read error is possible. Here the CDR3 reads CASSFLRGSGDREKLSF. For the CDR3, the DNA is TGTGCCAGCAGTTTCCTGAGGGGGAGTGGGGATAGGGAAAAACTGTCTTTT. The rearrangement joins TRBV28 to TRBJ1-4; perhaps TRBD1 as D (6 bases). The CDR3 covers 17 residues. CDR1 MDHEN and CDR2 SYDVKM come from the germline V gene.

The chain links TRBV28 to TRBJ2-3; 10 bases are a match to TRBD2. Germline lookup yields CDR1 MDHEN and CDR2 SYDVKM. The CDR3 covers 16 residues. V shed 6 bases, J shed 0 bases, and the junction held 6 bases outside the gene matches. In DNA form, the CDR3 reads TGTGCCAGCAGGCTTGGTAGCGGGGGGAGCACAGATACGCAGTATTTT. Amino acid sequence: CASRLGSGGSTDTQYF.

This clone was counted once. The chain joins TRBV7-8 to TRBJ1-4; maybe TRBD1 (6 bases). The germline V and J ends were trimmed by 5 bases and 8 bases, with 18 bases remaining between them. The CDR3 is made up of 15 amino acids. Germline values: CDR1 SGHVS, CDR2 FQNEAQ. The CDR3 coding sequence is TGTGCCAGCAGCCCGGGGAGACAGGTGGACGAAAAACTGTTTTTT. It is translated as CASSPGRQVDEKLFF.

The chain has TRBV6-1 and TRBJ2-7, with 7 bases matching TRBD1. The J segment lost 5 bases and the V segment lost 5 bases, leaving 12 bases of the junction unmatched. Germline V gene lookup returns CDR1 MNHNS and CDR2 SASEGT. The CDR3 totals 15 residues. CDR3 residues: CASSTPVEGAHEQYF. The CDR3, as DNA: TGTGCCAGCAGTACCCCGGTCGAGGGGGCCCACGAGCAGTACTTC.

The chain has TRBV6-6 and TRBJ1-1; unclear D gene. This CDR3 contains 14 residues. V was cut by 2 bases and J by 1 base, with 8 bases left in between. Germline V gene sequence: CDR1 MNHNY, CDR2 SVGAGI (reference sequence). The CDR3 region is CASSYPGKNTEAFF. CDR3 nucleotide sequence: TGTGCCAGCAGTTACCCGGGGAAGAACACTGAAGCTTTCTTT.

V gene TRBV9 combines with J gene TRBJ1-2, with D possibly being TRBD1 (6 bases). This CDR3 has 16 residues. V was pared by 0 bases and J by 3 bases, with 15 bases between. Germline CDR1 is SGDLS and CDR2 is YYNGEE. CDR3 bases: TGTGCCAGCAGCGTAGCTACTTGGGGGGGCTACTATGGCTACACCTTC. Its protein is CASSVATWGGYYGYTF. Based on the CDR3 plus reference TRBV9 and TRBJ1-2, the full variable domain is DSGVTQTPKHLITATGQRVTLRCSPRSGDLSVYWYQQSLDQGLQFLIQYYNGEERAKGNILERFSAQQFPDLHSELNLSSLELGDSALYFCASSVATWGGYYGYTFGSGTRLTVV.

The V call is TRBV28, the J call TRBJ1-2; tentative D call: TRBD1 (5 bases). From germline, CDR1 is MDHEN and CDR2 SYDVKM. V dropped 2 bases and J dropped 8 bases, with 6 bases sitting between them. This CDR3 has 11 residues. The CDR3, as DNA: TGTGCCAGCAGTTTAAACAGGGGCTACACCTTC. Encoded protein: CASSLNRGYTF.

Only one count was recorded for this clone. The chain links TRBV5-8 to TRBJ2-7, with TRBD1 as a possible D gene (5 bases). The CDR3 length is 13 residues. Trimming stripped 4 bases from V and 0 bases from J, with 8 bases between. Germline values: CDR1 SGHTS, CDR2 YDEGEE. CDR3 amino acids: CASSIDSSYEQYF. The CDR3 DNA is TGTGCCAGCAGCATCGACAGCTCCTACGAGCAGTACTTC.

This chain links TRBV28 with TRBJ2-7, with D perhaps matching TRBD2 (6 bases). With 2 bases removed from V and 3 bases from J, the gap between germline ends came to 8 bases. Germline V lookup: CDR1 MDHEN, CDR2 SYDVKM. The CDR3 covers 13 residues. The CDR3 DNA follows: TGTGCCAGCAGTTTAGGCGGGGACTACGAGCAGTACTTC. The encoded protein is CASSLGGDYEQYF.

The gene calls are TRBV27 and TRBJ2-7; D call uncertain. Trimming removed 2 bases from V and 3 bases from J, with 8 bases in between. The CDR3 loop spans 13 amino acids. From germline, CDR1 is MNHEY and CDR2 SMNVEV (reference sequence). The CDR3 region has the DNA TGTGCCAGCAGTTTAACTCAAAGCTACGAGCAGTACTTC. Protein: CASSLTQSYEQYF.

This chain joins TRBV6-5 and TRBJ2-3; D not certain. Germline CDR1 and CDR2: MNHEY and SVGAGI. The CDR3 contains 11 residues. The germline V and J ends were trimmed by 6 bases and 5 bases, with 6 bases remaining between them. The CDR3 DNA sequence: TGTGCCAGCAGGGAGCGAGATACGCAGTATTTT. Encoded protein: CASRERDTQYF.

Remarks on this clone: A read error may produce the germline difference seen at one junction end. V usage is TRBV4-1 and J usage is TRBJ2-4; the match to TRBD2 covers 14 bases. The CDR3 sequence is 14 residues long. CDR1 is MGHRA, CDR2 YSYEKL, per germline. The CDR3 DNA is TGCGCCAGCAGCCAAGAGCCGGGACTAGCGGGAGTGGACTTC. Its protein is CASSQEPGLAGVDF.